This is a list of T cell receptor beta chains from one sample in a study of T-cell reconstitution after alpha-beta-depleted transplantation in children. TCRdb used MiXCR to reprocess the PCR reads, holding one entry per CDR3 protein. The sample has hundreds of thousands of distinct CDR3 sequences, around 13% seen once; the top ten hold around 0.79%. The specimen was PBMCs, collected before TCRalphabeta/CD19-depleted stem cell transplant. The receptors derive from a girl aged 2 to 10 with congenital amegakaryocytic thrombocytopenia, due to receive a stem cell transplant. Both conserved end residues are part of each CDR3. The D gene is left open where the match is weak. Rows give clone size only sometimes, using once, few, many, or a class for an expanded clone.

clone_size d_call j_call v_call cdr3_nt cdr3_aa
many TRBD1 TRBJ1-5 TRBV5-1 TGCGCCAGCAGCTCAGGGGGAACCAATCAGCCCCAGCATTTT CASSSGGTNQPQHF
many - TRBJ2-1 TRBV5-1 TGCGCCAGCAGCGGAGCCGGGTCCTCAACCTATGAGCAGTTCTTC CASSGAGSSTYEQFF
many TRBD2 TRBJ2-7 TRBV20-1 TGCAGTGCTAGAGATGGGTGGCGGCTAGCGGACTACGAGCAGTACTTC CSARDGWRLADYEQYF
few TRBD2 TRBJ2-7 TRBV5-1 TGCGCCAGCAGCTTGCTTCCAGCGGGAGGGAGCTCCTACGAGCAGTACTTC CASSLLPAGGSSYEQYF
- - TRBJ2-2 TRBV3-1 TGTGCCAGCAGCCAAGAGTTGAAAGGGGAGCTGTTTTTT CASSQELKGELFF
many - TRBJ1-2 TRBV29-1 TGCAGCGCGGGCGGCTACACCTTC CSAGGYTF
few TRBD2 TRBJ2-1 TRBV3-1 TGTGCCAGCAGCCAAGGGGGACTAGCGGGATTCCCGGCGCAGTTCTTC CASSQGGLAGFPAQFF
- - TRBJ2-3 TRBV6-5 TGTGCCAGCAGTTACGTCCCAAACCTCGGAGATACGCAGTATTTT CASSYVPNLGDTQYF
many - TRBJ2-7 TRBV5-1 TGCGCCAGCAGCTTATGGGGCGAGTACGAGCAGTACTTC CASSLWGEYEQYF
many - TRBJ2-4 TRBV6-5 TGTGCCAGCAGTTATGGTAGCATTCAGTACTTC CASSYGSIQYF
many - TRBJ2-1 TRBV20-1 TGCAGTGCTAGGATATCTTTGCGTATCTACAATGAGCAGTTCTTC CSARISLRIYNEQFF
few - TRBJ1-5 TRBV2 TGTGCCAGCAGAGTCAGTCCTTTGGGGGGGCAGCCCCAGCATTTT CASRVSPLGGQPQHF
- TRBD2 TRBJ2-7 TRBV14 TGTGCAAGCAAGAACAGGGGGCGACTAGCGGGGTCCTACGAGCAGTACTTC CASKNRGRLAGSYEQYF
- - TRBJ1-1 TRBV20-1 TGCAGTGCTAGAGGGGGATATTTGGGGCACAGGAATTACACTGAAGCTTTCTTT CSARGGYLGHRNYTEAFF
- TRBD2 TRBJ2-3 TRBV5-1 TGCGCCAGTAGCGGGAGGTCGAGCACAGATACGCAGTATTTT CASSGRSSTDTQYF
- TRBD2 TRBJ2-3 TRBV6-1 TGTGCCAGCAGTGAAAAAGTGAGGGCTAGCGGGAGAGTGGATACGCAGTATTTT CASSEKVRASGRVDTQYF
many - TRBJ2-2 TRBV20-1 TGCAGTGCTAGGGTCCTAACTCAGGGACGGATCACCGGGGAGCTGTTTTTT CSARVLTQGRITGELFF